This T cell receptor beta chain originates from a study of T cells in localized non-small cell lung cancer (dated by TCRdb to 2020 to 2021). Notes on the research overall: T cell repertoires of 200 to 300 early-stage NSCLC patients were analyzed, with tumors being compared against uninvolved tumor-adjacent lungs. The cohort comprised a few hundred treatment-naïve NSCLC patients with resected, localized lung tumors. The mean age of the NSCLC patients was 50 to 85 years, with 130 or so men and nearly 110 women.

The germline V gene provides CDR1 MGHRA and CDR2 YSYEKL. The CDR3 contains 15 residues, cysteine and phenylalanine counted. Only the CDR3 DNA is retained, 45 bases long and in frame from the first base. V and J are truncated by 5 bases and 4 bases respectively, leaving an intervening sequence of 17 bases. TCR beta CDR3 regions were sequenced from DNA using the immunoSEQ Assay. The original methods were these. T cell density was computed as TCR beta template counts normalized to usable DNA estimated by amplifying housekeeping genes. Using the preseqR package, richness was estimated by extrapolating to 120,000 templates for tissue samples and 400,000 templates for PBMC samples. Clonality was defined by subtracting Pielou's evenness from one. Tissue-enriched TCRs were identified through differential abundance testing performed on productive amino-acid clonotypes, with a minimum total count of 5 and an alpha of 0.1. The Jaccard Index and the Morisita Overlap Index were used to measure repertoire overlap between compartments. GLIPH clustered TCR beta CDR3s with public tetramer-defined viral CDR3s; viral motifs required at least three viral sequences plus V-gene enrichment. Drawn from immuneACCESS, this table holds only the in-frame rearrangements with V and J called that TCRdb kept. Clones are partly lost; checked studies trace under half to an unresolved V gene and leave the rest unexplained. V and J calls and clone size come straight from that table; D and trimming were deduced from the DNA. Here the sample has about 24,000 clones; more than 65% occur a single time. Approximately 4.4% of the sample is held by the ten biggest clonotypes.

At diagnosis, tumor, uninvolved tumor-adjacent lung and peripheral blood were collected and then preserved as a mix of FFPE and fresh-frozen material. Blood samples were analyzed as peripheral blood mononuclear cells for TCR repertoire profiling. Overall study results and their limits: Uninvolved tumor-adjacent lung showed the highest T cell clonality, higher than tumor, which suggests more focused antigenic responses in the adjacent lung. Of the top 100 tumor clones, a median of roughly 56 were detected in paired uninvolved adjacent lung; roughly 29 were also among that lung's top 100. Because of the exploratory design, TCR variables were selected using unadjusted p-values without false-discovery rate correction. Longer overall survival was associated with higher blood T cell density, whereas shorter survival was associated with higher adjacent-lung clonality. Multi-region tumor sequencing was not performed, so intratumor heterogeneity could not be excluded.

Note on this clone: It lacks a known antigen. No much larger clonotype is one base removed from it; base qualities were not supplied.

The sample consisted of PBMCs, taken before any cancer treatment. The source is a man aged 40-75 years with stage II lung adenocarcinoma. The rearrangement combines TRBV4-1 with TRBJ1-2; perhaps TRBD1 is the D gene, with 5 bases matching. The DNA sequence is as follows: TGCGCCAGCAGCTCTCCCGGGGGGACCTCCTATGGCTACACCTTC. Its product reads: CASSSPGGTSYGYTF.